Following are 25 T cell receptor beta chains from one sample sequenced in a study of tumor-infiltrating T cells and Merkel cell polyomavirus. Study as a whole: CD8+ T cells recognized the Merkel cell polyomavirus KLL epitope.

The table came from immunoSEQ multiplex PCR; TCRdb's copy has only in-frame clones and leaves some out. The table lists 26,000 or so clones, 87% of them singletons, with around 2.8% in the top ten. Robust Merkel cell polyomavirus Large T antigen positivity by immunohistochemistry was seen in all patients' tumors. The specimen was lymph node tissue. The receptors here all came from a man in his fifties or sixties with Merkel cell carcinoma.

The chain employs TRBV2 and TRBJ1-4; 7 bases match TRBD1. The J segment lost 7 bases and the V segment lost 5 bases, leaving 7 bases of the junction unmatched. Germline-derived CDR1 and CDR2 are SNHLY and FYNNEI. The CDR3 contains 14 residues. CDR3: CASSFRDSIEKLFF. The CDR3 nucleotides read TGTGCCAGCAGTTTCCGGGACAGTATTGAAAAACTGTTTTTT.

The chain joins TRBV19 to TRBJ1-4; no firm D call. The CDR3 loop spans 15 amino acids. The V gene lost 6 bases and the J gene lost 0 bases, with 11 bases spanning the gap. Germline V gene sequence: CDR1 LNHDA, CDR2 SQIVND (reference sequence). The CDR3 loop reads CASRPGGATNEKLFF. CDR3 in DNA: TGTGCCAGTAGACCCGGTGGAGCAACTAATGAAAAACTGTTTTTT.

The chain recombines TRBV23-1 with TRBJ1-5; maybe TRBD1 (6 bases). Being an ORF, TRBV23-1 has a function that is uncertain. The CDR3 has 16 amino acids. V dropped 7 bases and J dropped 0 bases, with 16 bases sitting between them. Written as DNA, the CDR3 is TGCGCCAGCACAGAATCGCAGGGGAATAGCAATCAGCCCCAGCATTTT. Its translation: CASTESQGNSNQPQHF.

DNA for the CDR3: TGTGCCAGCAGGCCGGGACTTAGCTCCTACAATGAGCAGTTCTTC. Its translation: CASRPGLSSYNEQFF. The rearrangement uses TRBV28 and TRBJ2-1; maybe TRBD2 (6 bases). The germline V gene encodes CDR1 MDHEN and CDR2 SYDVKM. Trimming shortened V by 6 bases and J by 0 bases, and 12 bases separated the two germline ends. This CDR3 is 15 amino acids long.

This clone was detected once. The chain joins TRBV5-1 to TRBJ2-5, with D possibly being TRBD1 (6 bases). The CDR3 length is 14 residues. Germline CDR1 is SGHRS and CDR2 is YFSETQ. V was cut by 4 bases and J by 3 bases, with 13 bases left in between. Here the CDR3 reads CASSREGVKETQYF. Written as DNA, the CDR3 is TGCGCCAGCAGCCGCGAGGGGGTAAAAGAGACCCAGTACTTC.

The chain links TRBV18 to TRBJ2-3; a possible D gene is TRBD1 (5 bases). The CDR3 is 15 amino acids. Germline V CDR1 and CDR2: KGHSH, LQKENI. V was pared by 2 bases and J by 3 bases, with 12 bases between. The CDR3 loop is CASSPDVTGTDTQYF. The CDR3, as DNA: TGTGCCAGCTCACCAGATGTAACAGGAACAGATACGCAGTATTTT.

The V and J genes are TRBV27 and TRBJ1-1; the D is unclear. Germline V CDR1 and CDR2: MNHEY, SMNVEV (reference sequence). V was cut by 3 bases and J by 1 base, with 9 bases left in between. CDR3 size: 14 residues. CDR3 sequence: CASSFSVTNTEAFF. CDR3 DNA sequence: TGTGCCAGCAGTTTTTCGGTAACGAACACTGAAGCTTTCTTT.

CDR3 region: CASSTDTPYNEQFF. For the CDR3, the DNA is TGCGCCAGCAGCACGGACACGCCCTACAATGAGCAGTTCTTC. This chain links TRBV5-1 with TRBJ2-1, with D possibly TRBD1 on 5 matching bases. Germline V lookup: CDR1 SGHRS, CDR2 YFSETQ. The CDR3 runs 14 residues. V gave up 4 bases and J gave up 2 bases, with 10 bases separating them.

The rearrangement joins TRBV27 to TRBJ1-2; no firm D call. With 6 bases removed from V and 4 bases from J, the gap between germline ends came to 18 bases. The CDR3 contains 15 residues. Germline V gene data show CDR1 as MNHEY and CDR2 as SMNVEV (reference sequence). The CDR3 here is CASSPERPWLYGYTF. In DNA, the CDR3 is TGTGCCAGCAGCCCAGAACGCCCTTGGCTCTATGGCTACACCTTC.

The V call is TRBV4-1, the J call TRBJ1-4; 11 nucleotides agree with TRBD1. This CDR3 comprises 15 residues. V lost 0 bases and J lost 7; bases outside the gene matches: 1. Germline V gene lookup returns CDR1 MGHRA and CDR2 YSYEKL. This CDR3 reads CASSQDGTGGEKLFF. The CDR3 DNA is TGCGCCAGCAGCCAAGACGGGACAGGGGGTGAAAAACTGTTTTTT.

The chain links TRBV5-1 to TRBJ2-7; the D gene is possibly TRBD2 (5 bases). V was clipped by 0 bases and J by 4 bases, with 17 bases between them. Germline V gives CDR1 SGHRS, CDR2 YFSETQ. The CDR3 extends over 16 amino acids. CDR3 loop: CASSLVSDSIKYEQYF. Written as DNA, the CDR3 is TGCGCCAGCAGCTTGGTCTCGGACTCAATAAAATACGAGCAGTACTTC.

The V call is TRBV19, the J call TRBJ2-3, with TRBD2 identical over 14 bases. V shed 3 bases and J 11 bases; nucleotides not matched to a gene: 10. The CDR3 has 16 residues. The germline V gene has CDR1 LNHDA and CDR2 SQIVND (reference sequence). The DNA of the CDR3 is TGTGCCAGTAGTATGATCGAGACTAGCGGGGGGGCTATGCAGTATTTT. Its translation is CASSMIETSGGAMQYF.

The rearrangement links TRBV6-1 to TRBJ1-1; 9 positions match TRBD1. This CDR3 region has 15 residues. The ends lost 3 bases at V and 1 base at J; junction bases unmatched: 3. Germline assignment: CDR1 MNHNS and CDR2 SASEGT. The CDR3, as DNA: TGTGCCAGCAGTGAGGACAGGGGTTGGAACACTGAAGCTTTCTTT. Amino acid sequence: CASSEDRGWNTEAFF.

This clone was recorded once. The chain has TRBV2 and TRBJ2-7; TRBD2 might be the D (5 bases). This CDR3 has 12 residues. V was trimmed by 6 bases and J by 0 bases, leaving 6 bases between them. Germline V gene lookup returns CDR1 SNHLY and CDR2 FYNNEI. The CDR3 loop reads CASSAGSYEQYF. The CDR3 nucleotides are TGTGCCAGCAGCGCGGGCTCCTACGAGCAGTACTTC. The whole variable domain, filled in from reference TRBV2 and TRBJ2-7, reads EPEVTQTPSHQVTQMGQEVILRCVPISNHLYFYWYRQILGQKVEFLVSFYNNEISEKSEIFDDQFSVERPDGSNFTLKIRSTKLEDSAMYFCASSAGSYEQYFGPGTRLTVT.

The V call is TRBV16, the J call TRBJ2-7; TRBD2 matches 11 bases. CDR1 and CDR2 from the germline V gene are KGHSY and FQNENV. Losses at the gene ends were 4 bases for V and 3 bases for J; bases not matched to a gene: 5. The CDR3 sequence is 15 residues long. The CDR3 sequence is CASSRGTSGIYEQYF. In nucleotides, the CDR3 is TGTGCCAGCAGCCGTGGGACTAGCGGTATCTACGAGCAGTACTTC.

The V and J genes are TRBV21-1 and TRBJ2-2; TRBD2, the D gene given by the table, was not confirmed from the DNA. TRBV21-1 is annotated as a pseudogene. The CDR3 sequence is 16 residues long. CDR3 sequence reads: CASSKVADPNTGELFF. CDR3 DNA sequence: TGTGCCAGCAGCAAGGTAGCGGACCCTAACACCGGGGAGCTGTTTTTT.

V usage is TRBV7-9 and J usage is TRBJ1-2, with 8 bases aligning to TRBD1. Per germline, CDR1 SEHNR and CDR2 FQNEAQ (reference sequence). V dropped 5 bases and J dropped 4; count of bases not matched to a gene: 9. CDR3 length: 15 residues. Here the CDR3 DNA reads TGTGCCAGCAGCCCCGGACAGGGTGTTAGCTATGGCTACACCTTC. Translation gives CASSPGQGVSYGYTF.

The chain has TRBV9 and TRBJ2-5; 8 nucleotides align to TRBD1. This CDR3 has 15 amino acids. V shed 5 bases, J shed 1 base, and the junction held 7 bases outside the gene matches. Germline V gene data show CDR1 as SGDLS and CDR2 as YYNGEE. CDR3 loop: CASSAGQGPQETQYF. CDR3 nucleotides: TGTGCCAGCAGTGCTGGACAGGGTCCCCAAGAGACCCAGTACTTC.

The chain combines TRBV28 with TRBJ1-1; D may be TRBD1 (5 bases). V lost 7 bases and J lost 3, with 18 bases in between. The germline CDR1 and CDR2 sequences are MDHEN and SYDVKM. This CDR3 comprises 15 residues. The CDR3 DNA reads TGTGCCAGCATTACAGGTTCAGTTCTATACACTGAAGCTTTCTTT. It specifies CASITGSVLYTEAFF.

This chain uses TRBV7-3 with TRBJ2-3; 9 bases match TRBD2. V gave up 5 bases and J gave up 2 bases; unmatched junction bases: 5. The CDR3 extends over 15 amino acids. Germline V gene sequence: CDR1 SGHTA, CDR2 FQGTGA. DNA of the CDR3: TGTGCCAGCAGCACCATAGCGGGGGCCACAGATACGCAGTATTTT. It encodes CASSTIAGATDTQYF.

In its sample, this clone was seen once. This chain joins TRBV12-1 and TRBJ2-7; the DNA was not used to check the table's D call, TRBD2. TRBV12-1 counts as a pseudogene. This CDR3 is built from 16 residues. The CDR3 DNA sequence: TGTGCCAGCAGCCCCGTAAGTAAGGCGGCCTCCTACGAGCAGTACTTC. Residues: CASSPVSKAASYEQYF.

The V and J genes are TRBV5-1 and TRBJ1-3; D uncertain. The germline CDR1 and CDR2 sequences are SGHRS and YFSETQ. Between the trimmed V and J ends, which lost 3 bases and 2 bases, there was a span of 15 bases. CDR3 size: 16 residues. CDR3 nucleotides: TGCGCCAGCAGCTACGACGGCCCGCGGACTGGAAACACCATATATTTT. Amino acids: CASSYDGPRTGNTIYF.

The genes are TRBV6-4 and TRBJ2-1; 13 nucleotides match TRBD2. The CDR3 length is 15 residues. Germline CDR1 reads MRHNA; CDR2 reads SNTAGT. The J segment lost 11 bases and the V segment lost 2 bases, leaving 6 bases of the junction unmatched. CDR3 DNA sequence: TGTGCCAGCAGTGACACGGGACTAGCGGGACGTAAGCAGTTCTTC. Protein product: CASSDTGLAGRKQFF.

CDR3 sequence reads: CATRPGTGDTDTQYF. The CDR3 nucleotides are TGTGCCACCCGGCCCGGGACAGGGGACACAGATACGCAGTATTTT. This chain links TRBV2 with TRBJ2-3; 10 bases align to TRBD1. Per the germline V gene, CDR1 is SNHLY and CDR2 is FYNNEI. This CDR3 is 15 amino acids long. V trimming: 10 bases; J trimming: 2 bases; junction bases outside the gene matches: 9. Using reference TRBV2 and TRBJ2-3 for the parts outside the CDR3, the full variable domain is EPEVTQTPSHQVTQMGQEVILRCVPISNHLYFYWYRQILGQKVEFLVSFYNNEISEKSEIFDDQFSVERPDGSNFTLKIRSTKLEDSAMYFCATRPGTGDTDTQYFGPGTRLTVL.

CDR3 sequence: CASTSRGSDTQYF. The CDR3 DNA is TGTGCCAGCACCTCTAGGGGCTCCGATACGCAGTATTTT. The chain has TRBV7-2 and TRBJ2-3, with a weak D call TRBD1 (5 bases). This CDR3 is 13 amino acids long. Germline V gene lookup returns CDR1 SGHTA and CDR2 FQGNSA. Trimming shortened V by 7 bases and J by 6 bases, and 14 bases separated the two germline ends.